One and the same sample provided the 2 T cell receptor beta chains below, sequenced in a study of T cell responses to AZD1222 COVID-19 vaccine. Generated by immunoSEQ multiplex PCR, the TCRdb table keeps only in-frame clones and is missing some. The sample shows over 100,000 clones, 87% of them seen only once. Sequenced material: peripheral blood, taken 28 days after the second AZD1222 dose. The receptors shown here come from an adult who received the AZD1222 COVID-19 vaccine.

This sequence joins TRBV6-6 and TRBJ2-7; D is perhaps TRBD1 (6 bases). V lost 5 bases to trimming and J lost 4 bases, with 21 bases between them. CDR1 is MNHNY and CDR2 is SVGAGI in the germline V gene (reference sequence). The CDR3 sequence is 16 residues long. DNA for the CDR3: TGTGCCAGCAGTCCGCAGGGGACAACCCGCCAGTACGAGCAGTACTTC. This encodes CASSPQGTTRQYEQYF.

This clone has a single count. Here the CDR3 reads CASSRSGGFETQYF. CDR3 bases: TGTGCCAGCAGCCGTAGCGGGGGGTTTGAGACCCAGTACTTC. This rearrangement joins TRBV9 to TRBJ2-5; 10 bases line up with TRBD2. Per the germline V gene, CDR1 is SGDLS and CDR2 is YYNGEE. Unmatched junction bases numbered 5, after V lost 4 bases and J lost 5 bases. There are 14 residues in the CDR3.